The T cell receptor (beta chain) under discussion was sequenced for a study of T cell changes during pregnancy in multiple sclerosis. Sequencing was performed with immunoSEQ multiplex PCR; in TCRdb, only in-frame clones are kept and a portion is missing. Of tens of thousands of clones in the sample, approximately 92% were seen once. Specimen: CD8+ T cells from peripheral blood mononuclear cells, collected before pregnancy. The TCR originated in a female donor with multiple sclerosis, enrolled in a pregnancy study.

In DNA, the CDR3 is TGTGCCAGCAGTTCTCTGTGGACTAGTCGAGACTACGAGCAGTACTTC. Translation: CASSSLWTSRDYEQYF. The rearrangement joins TRBV27 to TRBJ2-7; 7 bases agree with TRBD2. This CDR3 has 16 amino acids. Losses at the gene ends were 4 bases for V and 3 bases for J; bases not matched to a gene: 12. Germline loops: CDR1 MNHEY, CDR2 SMNVEV (reference sequence).